This T cell receptor (beta chain) came from a study of T cell changes during pregnancy in multiple sclerosis. V was pared by 3 bases and J by 0 bases, with 12 bases between. The CDR3 contains 16 residues. Per the germline V gene, CDR1 is SGHDN and CDR2 is FVKESK. Sequencing was performed with immunoSEQ multiplex PCR; in TCRdb, only in-frame clones are kept and a portion is missing. The data hold fewer than 60,000 clones, with around 93% observed a single time. The table lists this clone with a count of one. The origin of this receptor is a female donor in good health, enrolled as a control in a pregnancy study. The source material was peripheral blood, sampled after pregnancy. The rearrangement uses TRBV14 and TRBJ2-1, with TRBD2 as a possible D gene (6 bases). This CDR3 is CASSHLATSSYNEQFF. In DNA form, the CDR3 reads TGTGCCAGCAGCCACCTAGCGACGAGCTCCTACAATGAGCAGTTCTTC. The complete variable domain, with remaining parts taken from reference TRBV14 and TRBJ2-1, reads EAGVTQFPSHSVIEKGQTVTLRCDPISGHDNLYWYRRVMGKEIKFLLHFVKESKQDESGMPNNRFLAERTGGTYSTLKVQPAELEDSGVYFCASSHLATSSYNEQFFGPGTRLTVL.